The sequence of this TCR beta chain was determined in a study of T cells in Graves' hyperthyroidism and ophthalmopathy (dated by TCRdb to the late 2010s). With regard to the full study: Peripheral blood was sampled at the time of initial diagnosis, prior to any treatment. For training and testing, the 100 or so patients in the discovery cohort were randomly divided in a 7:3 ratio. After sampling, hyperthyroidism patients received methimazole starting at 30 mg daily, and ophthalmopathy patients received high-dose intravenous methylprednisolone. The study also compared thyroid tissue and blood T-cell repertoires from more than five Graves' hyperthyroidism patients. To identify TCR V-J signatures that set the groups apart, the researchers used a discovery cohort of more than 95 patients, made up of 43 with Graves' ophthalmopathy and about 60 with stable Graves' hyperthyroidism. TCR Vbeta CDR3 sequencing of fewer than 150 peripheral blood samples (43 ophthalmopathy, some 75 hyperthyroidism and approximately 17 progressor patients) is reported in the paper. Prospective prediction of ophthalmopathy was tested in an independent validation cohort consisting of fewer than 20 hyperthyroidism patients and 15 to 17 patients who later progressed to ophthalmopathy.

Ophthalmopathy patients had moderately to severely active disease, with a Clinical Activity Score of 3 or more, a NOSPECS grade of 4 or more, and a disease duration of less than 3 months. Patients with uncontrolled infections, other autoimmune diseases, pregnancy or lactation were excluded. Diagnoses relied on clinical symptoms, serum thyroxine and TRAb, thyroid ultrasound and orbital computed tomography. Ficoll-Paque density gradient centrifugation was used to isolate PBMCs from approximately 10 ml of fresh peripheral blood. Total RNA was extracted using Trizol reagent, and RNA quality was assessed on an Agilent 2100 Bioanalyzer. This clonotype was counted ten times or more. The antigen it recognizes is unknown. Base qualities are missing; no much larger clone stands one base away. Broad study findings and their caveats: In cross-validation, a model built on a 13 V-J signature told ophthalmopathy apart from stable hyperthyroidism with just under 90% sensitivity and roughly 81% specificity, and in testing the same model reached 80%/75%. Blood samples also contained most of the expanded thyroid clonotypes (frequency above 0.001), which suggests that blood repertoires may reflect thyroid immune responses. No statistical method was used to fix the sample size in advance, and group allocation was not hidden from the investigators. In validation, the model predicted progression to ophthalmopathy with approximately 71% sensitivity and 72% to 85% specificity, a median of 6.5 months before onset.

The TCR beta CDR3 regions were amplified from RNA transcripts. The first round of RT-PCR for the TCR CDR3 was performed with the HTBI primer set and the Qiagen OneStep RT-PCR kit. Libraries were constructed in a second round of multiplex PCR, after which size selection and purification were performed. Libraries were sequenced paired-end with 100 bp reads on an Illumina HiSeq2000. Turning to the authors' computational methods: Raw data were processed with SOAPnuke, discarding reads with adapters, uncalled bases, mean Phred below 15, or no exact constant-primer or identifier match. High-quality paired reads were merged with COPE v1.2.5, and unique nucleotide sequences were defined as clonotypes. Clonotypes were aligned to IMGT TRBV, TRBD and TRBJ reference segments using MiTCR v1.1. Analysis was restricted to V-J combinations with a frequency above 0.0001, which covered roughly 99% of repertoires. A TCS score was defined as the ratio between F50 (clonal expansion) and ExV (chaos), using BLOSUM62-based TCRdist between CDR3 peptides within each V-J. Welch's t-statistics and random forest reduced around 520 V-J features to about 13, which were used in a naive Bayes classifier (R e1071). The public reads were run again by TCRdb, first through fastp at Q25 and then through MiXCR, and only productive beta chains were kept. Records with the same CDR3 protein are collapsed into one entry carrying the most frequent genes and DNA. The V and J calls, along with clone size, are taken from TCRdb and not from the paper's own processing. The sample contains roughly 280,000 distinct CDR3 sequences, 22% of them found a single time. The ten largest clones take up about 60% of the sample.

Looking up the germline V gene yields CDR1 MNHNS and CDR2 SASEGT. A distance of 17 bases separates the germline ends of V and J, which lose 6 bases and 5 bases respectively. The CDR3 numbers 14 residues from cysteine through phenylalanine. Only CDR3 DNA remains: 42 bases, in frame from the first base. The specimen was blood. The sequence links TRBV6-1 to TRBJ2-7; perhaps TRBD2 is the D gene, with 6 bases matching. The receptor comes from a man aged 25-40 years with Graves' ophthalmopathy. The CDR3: CASSAVGREHEQYF. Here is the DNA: TGTGCCAGCAGCGCGGTGGGGCGGGAACACGAGCAGTACTTC.